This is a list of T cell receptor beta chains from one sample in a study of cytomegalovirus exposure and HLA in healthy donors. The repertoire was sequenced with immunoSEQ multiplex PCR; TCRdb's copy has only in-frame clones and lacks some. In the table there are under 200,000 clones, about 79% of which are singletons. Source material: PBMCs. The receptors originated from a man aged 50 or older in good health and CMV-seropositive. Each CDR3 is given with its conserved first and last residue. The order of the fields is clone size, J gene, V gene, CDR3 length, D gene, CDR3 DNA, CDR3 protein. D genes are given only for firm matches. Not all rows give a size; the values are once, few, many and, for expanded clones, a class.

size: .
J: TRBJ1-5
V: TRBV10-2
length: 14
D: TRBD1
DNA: TGCGCCAGCAGTTTACAGGGGGGCAATCAGCCCCAGCATTTT
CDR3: CASSLQGGNQPQHF

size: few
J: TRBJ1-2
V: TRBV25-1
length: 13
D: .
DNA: TGTGCCAGCAGTGACGAATTAGCCTATGGCTACACCTTC
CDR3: CASSDELAYGYTF

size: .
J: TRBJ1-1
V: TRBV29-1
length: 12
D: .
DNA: TGCAGCGTTGAGGTAACAAACTATGAAGCTTTCTTT
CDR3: CSVEVTNYEAFF

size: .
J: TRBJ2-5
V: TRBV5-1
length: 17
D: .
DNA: TGCGCCAGCCGCAATTCTAGGCTTAACCACCTCCGGGAGACCCAGTACTTC
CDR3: CASRNSRLNHLRETQYF

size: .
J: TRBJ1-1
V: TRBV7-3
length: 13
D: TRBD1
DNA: TGTGCCAGCAGCCTCGGGACAGGCACTGAAGCTTTCTTT
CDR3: CASSLGTGTEAFF

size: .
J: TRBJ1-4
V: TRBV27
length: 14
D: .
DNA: TGTGCCAGCGGGAAATCGACAGGAAGCGAAAAACTGTTTTTT
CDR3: CASGKSTGSEKLFF

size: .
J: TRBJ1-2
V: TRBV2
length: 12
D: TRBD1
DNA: TGTGCCAGCAGGCAGACAGGGTTCGGCTACACCTTC
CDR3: CASRQTGFGYTF

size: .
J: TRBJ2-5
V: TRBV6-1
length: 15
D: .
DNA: TGTGCCAGCAGCTCCGACAGTACCGACCAAGAGACCCAGTACTTC
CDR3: CASSSDSTDQETQYF

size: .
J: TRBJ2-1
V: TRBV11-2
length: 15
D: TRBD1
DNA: TGTGCCAGCAGCTACTGGGCAGGGGGAAGCAATGAGCAGTTCTTC
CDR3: CASSYWAGGSNEQFF

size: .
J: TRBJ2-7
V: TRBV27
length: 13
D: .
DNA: TGTGCCAGCAGTTTTGGGAGCGCCGGAGAGCAGTACTTC
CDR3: CASSFGSAGEQYF

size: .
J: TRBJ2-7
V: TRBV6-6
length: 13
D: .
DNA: TGTGCCAGCAGTGATCCGGACAACTACGAGCAGTACTTC
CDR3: CASSDPDNYEQYF

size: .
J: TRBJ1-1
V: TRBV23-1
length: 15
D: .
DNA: TGCGCCAGCAGTCAAAACGTCCTTCAGGGTACTGAAGCTTTCTTT
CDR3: CASSQNVLQGTEAFF

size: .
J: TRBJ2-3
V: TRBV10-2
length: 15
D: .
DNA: TGCGCCAGCAGTCGGACAGTGTCGACGAAGGATACGCAGTATTTT
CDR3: CASSRTVSTKDTQYF

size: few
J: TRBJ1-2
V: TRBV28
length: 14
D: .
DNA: TGTGCCAGCAGTCCCTCCCGCCGGGACTATGGCTACACCTTC
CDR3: CASSPSRRDYGYTF

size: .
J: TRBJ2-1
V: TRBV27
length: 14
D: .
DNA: TGTGCCAGCAGGACTATACCCTCCTACAATGAGCAGTTCTTC
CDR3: CASRTIPSYNEQFF

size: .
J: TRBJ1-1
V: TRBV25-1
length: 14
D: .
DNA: TGTGCCAGCAGGTCTAGCGCGGCGAACACTGAAGCTTTCTTT
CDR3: CASRSSAANTEAFF

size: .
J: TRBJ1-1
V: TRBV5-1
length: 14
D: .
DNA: TGCGCCAGCAGCTTTCCCGGGAGGAACACTGAAGCTTTCTTT
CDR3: CASSFPGRNTEAFF

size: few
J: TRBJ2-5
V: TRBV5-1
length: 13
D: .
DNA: TGCGCCAGCAGCGGACTTTACGCGGAGACCCAGTACTTC
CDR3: CASSGLYAETQYF

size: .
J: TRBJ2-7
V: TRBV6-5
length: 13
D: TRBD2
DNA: TGTGCCAGCAGTTCCTGGACTAGCTACGAGCAGTACTTC
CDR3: CASSSWTSYEQYF

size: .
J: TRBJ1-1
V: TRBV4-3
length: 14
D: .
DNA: TGCGCCAGCAGCCAGCCGGGGAGGGCCGATGCGGCTTTCTTT
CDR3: CASSQPGRADAAFF

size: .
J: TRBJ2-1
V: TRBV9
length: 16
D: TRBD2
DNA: TGTGCCAGCAGCGTAGATGAACTAGCGGGGATGTTCGGGCAGTTCTTC
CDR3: CASSVDELAGMFGQFF

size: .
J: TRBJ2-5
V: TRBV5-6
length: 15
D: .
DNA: TGTGCCAGCAGCTTGGCAGGGATCGGTGAAGAGACCCAGTACTTC
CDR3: CASSLAGIGEETQYF

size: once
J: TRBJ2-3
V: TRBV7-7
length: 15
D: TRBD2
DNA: TGTGCTAGCAGCGCATCTAGCGGTAACACAGATACGCAGTATTTT
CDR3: CASSASSGNTDTQYF

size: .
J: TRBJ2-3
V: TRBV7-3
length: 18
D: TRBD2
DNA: TGTGCCAGCAGCTTAAGCGGGGGGGTTGATAGGGCCACAGATACGCAGTATTTT
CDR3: CASSLSGGVDRATDTQYF

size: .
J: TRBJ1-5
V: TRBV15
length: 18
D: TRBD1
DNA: TGTGCCACCAGCACCTCCTCCAGGGGGGTTGCTAGCAATCAGCCCCAGCATTTT
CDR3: CATSTSSRGVASNQPQHF

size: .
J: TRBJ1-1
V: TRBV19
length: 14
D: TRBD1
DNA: TGTGCCAGTAAGAAGGACAGGGTGAACACTGAAGCTTTCTTT
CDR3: CASKKDRVNTEAFF

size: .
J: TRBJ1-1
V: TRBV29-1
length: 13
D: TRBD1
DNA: TGCAGCGTTGCTTCCAGGGGGATTACTGAAGCTTTCTTT
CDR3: CSVASRGITEAFF

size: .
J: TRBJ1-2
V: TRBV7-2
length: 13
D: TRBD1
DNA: TGTGCCAGCAGCTCAGGGGGCGGCTATGGCTACACCTTC
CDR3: CASSSGGGYGYTF

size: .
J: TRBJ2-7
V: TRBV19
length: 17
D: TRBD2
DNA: TGTGCCAGTAGTATGAATAGACTAGCGGGGGGCGTCGACGAGCAGTACTTC
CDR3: CASSMNRLAGGVDEQYF

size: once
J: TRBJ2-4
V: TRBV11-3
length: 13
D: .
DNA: TGTGCCAGCAGCCCCGACCCAAGGGGCATTCAGTACTTC
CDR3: CASSPDPRGIQYF

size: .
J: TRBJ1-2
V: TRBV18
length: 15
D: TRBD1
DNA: TGTGCCAGCTCACCAAGGGACAGAAGCTCTTATGGCTACACCTTC
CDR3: CASSPRDRSSYGYTF